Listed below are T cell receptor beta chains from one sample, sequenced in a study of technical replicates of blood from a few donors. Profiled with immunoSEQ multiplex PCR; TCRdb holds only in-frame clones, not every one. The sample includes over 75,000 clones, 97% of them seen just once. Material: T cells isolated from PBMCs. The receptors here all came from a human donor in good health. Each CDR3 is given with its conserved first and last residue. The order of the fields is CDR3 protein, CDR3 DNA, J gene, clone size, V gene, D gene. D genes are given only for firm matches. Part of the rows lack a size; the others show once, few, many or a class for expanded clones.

cdr3_aa: CASSSMGGSTDTQYF
cdr3_nt: TGTGCCAGCAGCTCAATGGGGGGGAGCACAGATACGCAGTATTTT
j_call: TRBJ2-3
clone_size: .
v_call: TRBV11-3
d_call: TRBD2

cdr3_aa: CASSLVLRSTDTQYF
cdr3_nt: TGTGCCAGCAGCTTAGTCCTTCGTAGCACAGATACGCAGTATTTT
j_call: TRBJ2-3
clone_size: .
v_call: TRBV7-2
d_call: .

cdr3_aa: CASRQQGARGYTF
cdr3_nt: TGTGCCAGCAGACAACAGGGGGCGCGTGGCTACACCTTC
j_call: TRBJ1-2
clone_size: .
v_call: TRBV6-5
d_call: TRBD1

cdr3_aa: CATSRTWTSLETQYF
cdr3_nt: TGTGCCACCAGCAGAACCTGGACTAGCTTAGAGACCCAGTACTTC
j_call: TRBJ2-5
clone_size: .
v_call: TRBV15
d_call: TRBD2

cdr3_aa: CASSGLLGLAGSYNEQFF
cdr3_nt: TGTGCCAGCAGCGGTCTACTGGGACTAGCGGGATCCTACAATGAGCAGTTCTTC
j_call: TRBJ2-1
clone_size: .
v_call: TRBV11-3
d_call: TRBD2

cdr3_aa: CASSLITVSYEQYF
cdr3_nt: TGTGCCAGCAGCTTAATCACAGTTTCCTACGAGCAGTACTTC
j_call: TRBJ2-7
clone_size: .
v_call: TRBV7-9
d_call: .

cdr3_aa: CASSVDGGLIKGELFF
cdr3_nt: TGTGCCAGCAGCGTAGACGGGGGGCTTATCAAGGGGGAGCTGTTTTTT
j_call: TRBJ2-2
clone_size: .
v_call: TRBV9
d_call: .

cdr3_aa: CATSLEQSNQPQHF
cdr3_nt: TGTGCCACCTCCCTGGAGCAGAGCAATCAGCCCCAGCATTTT
j_call: TRBJ1-5
clone_size: .
v_call: TRBV2
d_call: .

cdr3_aa: CASSFFYEQYF
cdr3_nt: TGTGCCAGCAGTTTCTTTTACGAGCAGTACTTC
j_call: TRBJ2-7
clone_size: .
v_call: TRBV28
d_call: .

cdr3_aa: CASSYSQVNTGELFF
cdr3_nt: TGTGCCAGCAGTTACTCTCAGGTGAACACCGGGGAGCTGTTTTTT
j_call: TRBJ2-2
clone_size: .
v_call: TRBV6-5
d_call: .

cdr3_aa: CASTTTGTDTQYF
cdr3_nt: TGTGCCAGCACCACCACCGGGACAGATACGCAGTATTTT
j_call: TRBJ2-3
clone_size: .
v_call: TRBV6-5
d_call: .

cdr3_aa: CSVEGPGGGDEKLFF
cdr3_nt: TGCAGCGTTGAAGGACCCGGAGGGGGGGACGAAAAACTGTTTTTT
j_call: TRBJ1-4
clone_size: .
v_call: TRBV29-1
d_call: .

cdr3_aa: CASSSRGSYNEQFF
cdr3_nt: TGTGCCAGCAGTTCAAGAGGCTCCTACAATGAGCAGTTCTTC
j_call: TRBJ2-1
clone_size: .
v_call: TRBV6-5
d_call: .

cdr3_aa: CASSSSGTGGTTGELFF
cdr3_nt: TGTGCCAGCAGCAGTTCCGGGACTGGGGGAACGACCGGGGAGCTGTTTTTT
j_call: TRBJ2-2
clone_size: once
v_call: TRBV9
d_call: .

cdr3_aa: CASSHLTSASYNEQFF
cdr3_nt: TGTGCCAGCAGTCATCTTACTAGCGCCTCCTACAATGAGCAGTTCTTC
j_call: TRBJ2-1
clone_size: .
v_call: TRBV2
d_call: TRBD2

cdr3_aa: CASSLYSGREDEQYF
cdr3_nt: TGTGCCAGCAGCTTATATAGCGGGAGAGAAGACGAGCAGTACTTC
j_call: TRBJ2-7
clone_size: .
v_call: TRBV7-8
d_call: TRBD2

cdr3_aa: CASSESAASRANEKLFF
cdr3_nt: TGTGCCAGCAGTGAATCCGCGGCGTCCCGGGCTAATGAAAAACTGTTTTTT
j_call: TRBJ1-4
clone_size: .
v_call: TRBV25-1
d_call: .

cdr3_aa: CASSLAIDRGRTEAFF
cdr3_nt: TGTGCCAGCAGCTTAGCAATCGACAGGGGGCGTACTGAAGCTTTCTTT
j_call: TRBJ1-1
clone_size: .
v_call: TRBV7-9
d_call: TRBD1

cdr3_aa: CASSRLDGNTGELFF
cdr3_nt: TGCGCCAGCAGCCGACTCGACGGAAACACCGGGGAGCTGTTTTTT
j_call: TRBJ2-2
clone_size: once
v_call: TRBV4-1
d_call: .

cdr3_aa: CASSSGTRYEQYF
cdr3_nt: TGTGCCAGCAGCTCCGGGACACGGTACGAGCAGTACTTC
j_call: TRBJ2-7
clone_size: .
v_call: TRBV6-5
d_call: .

cdr3_aa: CASRPTGVIAYNEQFF
cdr3_nt: TGTGCCAGTAGGCCTACAGGGGTAATAGCCTACAATGAGCAGTTCTTC
j_call: TRBJ2-1
clone_size: .
v_call: TRBV19
d_call: TRBD1

cdr3_aa: CASSLEANTEAFF
cdr3_nt: TGTGCTAGCAGCTTAGAAGCGAACACTGAAGCTTTCTTT
j_call: TRBJ1-1
clone_size: few
v_call: TRBV7-7
d_call: .

cdr3_aa: CASSVNRKNYGYTF
cdr3_nt: TGTGCCAGCAGCGTAAACAGAAAGAACTATGGCTACACCTTC
j_call: TRBJ1-2
clone_size: .
v_call: TRBV9
d_call: .

cdr3_aa: CASSFATRKSLQETQYF
cdr3_nt: TGTGCCAGCAGCTTTGCGACGAGGAAGTCTCTACAAGAGACCCAGTACTTC
j_call: TRBJ2-5
clone_size: .
v_call: TRBV5-6
d_call: .

cdr3_aa: CASSPLGAQQETQYF
cdr3_nt: TGTGCCAGCTCACCATTGGGAGCACAGCAAGAGACCCAGTACTTC
j_call: TRBJ2-5
clone_size: .
v_call: TRBV18
d_call: .

cdr3_aa: CASSLGIAGQTGELFF
cdr3_nt: TGTGCCAGCAGCTTGGGAATAGCGGGACAAACCGGGGAGCTGTTTTTT
j_call: TRBJ2-2
clone_size: .
v_call: TRBV5-8
d_call: TRBD2

cdr3_aa: CAWSPGGRQPQHF
cdr3_nt: TGTGCCTGGAGTCCCGGGGGTCGACAGCCCCAGCATTTT
j_call: TRBJ1-5
clone_size: once
v_call: TRBV30
d_call: .